A selection of T cell receptor beta chains follows, all from one sample in a study of cytomegalovirus exposure and HLA in healthy donors. TCRdb's copy holds only in-frame clones and misses some; the assay was immunoSEQ multiplex PCR. In the table there are about 130,000 clones, 76% of which are singletons. Source material: PBMCs. Receptor source: a man in his forties in good health and CMV-seronegative. The conserved cysteine and the conserved F or W are not part of the CDR3 here. The D gene is left open where the match is weak.

>TRBJ1-1|TRBV19|NA
ASGGGLNTEAF
>TRBJ1-1|TRBV9|NA
ASSRGRNTEAF
>TRBJ2-5|TRBV6-4|TRBD2
ASSANGAGGVETQY
>TRBJ2-5|TRBV7-3|TRBD1
ASSPTRGQGAGETQY
>TRBJ1-1|TRBV19|TRBD1
ASRRDRGTTEAF
>TRBJ1-2|TRBV7-8|NA
ASSQAGVANYGYT
>TRBJ2-1|TRBV7-9|TRBD1
ASSLSLAPGTGFYNEQF
>TRBJ1-5|TRBV19|NA
ASIEGLGGNQPQH
>TRBJ1-6|TRBV2|NA
ASSHTADRSSYNSPLH
>TRBJ2-7|TRBV10-2|NA
ASSEQVRVSYEQY
>TRBJ2-3|TRBV6-4|NA
ASSDGSSGAADTQY
>TRBJ2-5|TRBV7-9|NA
ASSLGLRGVSAQY
>TRBJ2-7|TRBV28|TRBD2
ASSWTSGTYEQY
>TRBJ2-7|TRBV28|TRBD2
ASSLTSVYEQY
>TRBJ2-7|TRBV6-1|NA
ASSDRAGTSSEQY
>TRBJ1-5|TRBV27|NA
ASSLTGGNQPQH